This TCR beta chain originates from a study of T cells in Graves' hyperthyroidism and ophthalmopathy. There were TCR beta CDR3 regions amplified from RNA transcripts. TCR CDR3 regions were first amplified by RT-PCR with HTBI primers. Using its own MiXCR run on the multiplex PCR reads, TCRdb lists one record per CDR3 protein. The sample lists 550,000 to 650,000 distinct CDR3 sequences; around 13% were seen once. A few counts support this clonotype. The CDR3 totals 19 residues. Trimming took off 4 bases at V and 2 bases at J, with 24 bases between the two ends. Germline CDR1 and CDR2: SGHDN and FVKESK. The V gene is TRBV14, the J gene TRBJ2-1; D is possibly TRBD1 (5 bases). The source is a woman aged 25 to 39 with Graves' hyperthyroidism that later progressed to Graves' ophthalmopathy. The material sequenced was blood. CDR3 region: CASSPKDKSDWYAYNEQFF. In nucleotides, the CDR3 is TGTGCCAGCAGCCCAAAGGACAAGAGTGACTGGTACGCCTACAATGAGCAGTTCTTC.